The 16 T cell receptor beta chains reported below all come from one sample, sequenced in a study of regulatory T cells in long-lasting Graves disease. Time point specified: persistent/refractory GD, antithyroid drugs over 5 years with positive TRAb. PBMC RNA was the source of the TCR library. iRepertoire HTBI primers and Arm-PCR of CDR3 regions built TCR beta libraries. TCRdb called the multiplex PCR reads again in MiXCR, with one record for every CDR3 protein. Seen here are 310,000 or so distinct CDR3 sequences, around 19% observed once, and the top ten hold roughly 29%. The sample was peripheral blood mononuclear cells (PBMCs), taken when the disease was refractory, from a patient treated with antithyroid drugs. Receptors originate from a female donor with Graves disease.

The gene calls are TRBV5-6 and TRBJ2-4; 7 nucleotides match TRBD1. The CDR3 runs 13 residues. The germline V gene encodes CDR1 SGHDT and CDR2 YYEEEE. V lost 5 bases, J lost 5 bases, and 4 bases stayed unmatched. The CDR3, as DNA: TGTGCCAGCAGTTCCGGGACAGAAAACATTCAGTACTTC. Translating it yields CASSSGTENIQYF.

DNA of the CDR3: TGTGCCGTCGCCGGGACTGCCGGCGAGCAGTTCTTC. It is translated as CAVAGTAGEQFF. The chain combines TRBV10-3 with TRBJ2-1; D might be TRBD2 (6 bases). V was trimmed by 11 bases and J by 10 bases, leaving 18 bases between them. Germline V lookup: CDR1 ENHRY, CDR2 SYGVKD. The CDR3 is made up of 12 amino acids.

This clonotype was observed many times. This sequence joins TRBV12-3 or TRBV12-4 and TRBJ2-5, with D tentatively TRBD2 (6 bases). The CDR3 sequence is 13 residues long. V lost 4 bases to trimming and J lost 5 bases, with 11 bases between them. The CDR3 DNA sequence: TGTGCCAGCAGTTGGACTACGGCGGAGACCCAGTACTTC. This encodes CASSWTTAETQYF.

This clonotype was picked up many times. This sequence joins TRBV20-1 and TRBJ2-2; D is uncertain. V lost 2 bases to trimming and J lost 6 bases, with 13 bases between them. The CDR3 spans 14 residues. Per the germline V gene, CDR1 is DFQATT and CDR2 is SNEGSKA (reference sequence). The CDR3 bases are TGCAGTGCTAGAAGGGCTCTGGCGGCCGGGGAGCTGTTTTTT. This encodes CSARRALAAGELFF.

This clonotype was observed a handful of times. The rearrangement links TRBV27 to TRBJ2-7, with 10 bases matching TRBD2. Per the germline V gene, CDR1 is MNHEY and CDR2 is SMNVEV (reference sequence). The ends lost 5 bases at V and 0 bases at J; junction bases unmatched: 4. This CDR3 comprises 15 residues. The CDR3 coding sequence is TGTGCCAGCAGTGAATCTAGCGGGAGCTCCTACGAGCAGTACTTC. Amino acids: CASSESSGSSYEQYF.

The rearrangement uses TRBV10-3 and TRBJ1-5, with 7 nucleotides matching TRBD1. From germline, CDR1 is ENHRY and CDR2 SYGVKD. V lost 2 bases, J lost 7 bases, and 5 bases stayed unmatched. The CDR3 is made up of 14 amino acids. The CDR3 protein is CAISEKGAGQPQHF. The CDR3 bases are TGTGCCATCAGTGAGAAGGGGGCTGGACAGCCCCAGCATTTT.

This clonotype occurred a few times. The gene calls are TRBV24-1 and TRBJ1-2; TRBD1 might be the D (6 bases). Germline V lookup: CDR1 KGHDR, CDR2 SFDVKD. Trimming took 0 bases from V and 4 from J, leaving 8 bases between them. The CDR3 extends over 14 amino acids. DNA of the CDR3: TGTGCCACCAGTGATTTGAGGACAGCCTATGGCTACACCTTC. Amino acid sequence: CATSDLRTAYGYTF.

In this sample, this clonotype turned up many times. The rearrangement links TRBV6-1 to TRBJ1-1; unclear D gene. V gave up 7 bases and J gave up 6 bases, with 12 bases separating them. CDR1 MNHNS and CDR2 SASEGT come from the germline V gene. This CDR3 has 12 amino acids. The CDR3 sequence: CASISQLAEAFF. CDR3 sequence (DNA): TGTGCCAGCATCTCGCAGTTGGCTGAAGCTTTCTTT.

In this sample, this clonotype turned up many times. The CDR3 is CASSEPTSGRAQRYEQYF. The CDR3 coding sequence is TGTGCCAGCAGTGAACCGACTAGCGGGAGGGCCCAACGCTACGAGCAGTACTTC. The chain joins TRBV2 to TRBJ2-7; TRBD2 agrees at 14 bases. This CDR3 has 18 residues. Germline V gene sequence: CDR1 SNHLY, CDR2 FYNNEI. V shed 2 bases, J shed 3 bases, and the junction held 9 bases outside the gene matches.

The chain carries TRBV5-1 and TRBJ2-2; D unresolved. The V and J ends lost 5 bases and 2 bases respectively, with 10 bases between them. The CDR3 loop spans 14 amino acids. Germline lookup yields CDR1 SGHRS and CDR2 YFSETQ. CDR3 loop: CASSEQLNTGELFF. In DNA, the CDR3 is TGCGCCAGCAGTGAACAGCTCAACACCGGGGAGCTGTTTTTT.

The V call is TRBV2, the J call TRBJ2-3; D is possibly TRBD2 (6 bases). Germline V lookup: CDR1 SNHLY, CDR2 FYNNEI. Trimming stripped 5 bases from V and 4 bases from J, with 22 bases between. The CDR3 loop spans 17 amino acids. This chain's CDR3 is CASSHPVGDSRPDTQYF. The CDR3 coding sequence is TGTGCCAGCAGTCACCCGGTTGGGGACTCCCGGCCAGATACGCAGTATTTT.

The chain is built from TRBV7-9 and TRBJ2-1; D unresolved. CDR3 length: 13 amino acids. CDR1 and CDR2 (germline): SEHNR, FQNEAQ (reference sequence). Trimming took off 8 bases at V and 4 bases at J, with 12 bases between the two ends. The CDR3 here is CASFSGGYNEQFF. In DNA, the CDR3 is TGTGCCAGCTTCTCCGGCGGATACAATGAGCAGTTCTTC.

Remarks on this clonotype: A much larger clone lies a single base off, so this may be a read error. The chain has TRBV7-3 and TRBJ2-5; D uncertain. The CDR3 is made up of 14 amino acids. V shed 8 bases and J shed 1 base, with 14 bases lying between them. Germline assignment: CDR1 SGHTA and CDR2 FQGTGA. This chain's CDR3 is CASGRPVGQETQYF. CDR3 sequence (DNA): TGTGCCAGCGGCCGTCCCGTCGGCCAAGAGACCCAGTACTTC.

This clonotype came up a few times. V gene TRBV3-1 combines with J gene TRBJ2-7; the match to TRBD2 covers 9 bases. CDR3 length: 17 amino acids. Germline values: CDR1 LGHDT, CDR2 YNNKEL (reference sequence). V was pared by 1 base and J by 7 bases, with 14 bases of the junction left unmatched. The CDR3 loop reads CASSQGGSGRTGWEQYF. The DNA for the CDR3 is TGTGCCAGCAGCCAAGGGGGTAGCGGGAGAACCGGCTGGGAGCAGTACTTC.

The chain uses TRBV5-8 and TRBJ1-5, with D unclear. Looked up from germline, CDR1 is SGHTS and CDR2 is YDEGEE. The CDR3 extends over 16 amino acids. Trimming shortened V by 3 bases and J by 2 bases, and 15 bases separated the two germline ends. The CDR3 spells CASSWTPGSGNQPQHF. The CDR3 DNA reads as TGTGCCAGCAGCTGGACCCCTGGATCGGGCAATCAGCCCCAGCATTTT.

On this clonotype: Since the CDR3 does not end with the conserved phenylalanine or tryptophan, this likely comes from a read error. The chain employs TRBV12-3 or TRBV12-4 and TRBJ2-2, with 8 bases that match TRBD2. CDR3 length: 16 amino acids. The ends lost 1 base at V and 2 bases at J; junction bases unmatched: 3. CDR3 in amino acids: CASSLGRGVNTGELFL. The CDR3 DNA reads TGTGCCAGCAGTTTAGGGCGGGGGGTAAACACCGGGGAGCTGTTTCTT.